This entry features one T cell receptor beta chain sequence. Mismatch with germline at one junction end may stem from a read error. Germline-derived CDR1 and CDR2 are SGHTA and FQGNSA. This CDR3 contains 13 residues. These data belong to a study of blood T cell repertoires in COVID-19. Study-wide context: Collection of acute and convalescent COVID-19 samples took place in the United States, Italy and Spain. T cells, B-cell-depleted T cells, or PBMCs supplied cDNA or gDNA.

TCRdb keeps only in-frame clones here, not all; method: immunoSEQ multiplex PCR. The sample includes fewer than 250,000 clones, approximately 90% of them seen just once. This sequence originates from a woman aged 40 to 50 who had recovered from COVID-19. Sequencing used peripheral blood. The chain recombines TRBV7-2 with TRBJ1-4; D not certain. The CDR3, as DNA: TGTGCCAACAGCTTAGGCTCCACAGAAAAACTGTTTTTT. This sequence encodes CANSLGSTEKLFF.